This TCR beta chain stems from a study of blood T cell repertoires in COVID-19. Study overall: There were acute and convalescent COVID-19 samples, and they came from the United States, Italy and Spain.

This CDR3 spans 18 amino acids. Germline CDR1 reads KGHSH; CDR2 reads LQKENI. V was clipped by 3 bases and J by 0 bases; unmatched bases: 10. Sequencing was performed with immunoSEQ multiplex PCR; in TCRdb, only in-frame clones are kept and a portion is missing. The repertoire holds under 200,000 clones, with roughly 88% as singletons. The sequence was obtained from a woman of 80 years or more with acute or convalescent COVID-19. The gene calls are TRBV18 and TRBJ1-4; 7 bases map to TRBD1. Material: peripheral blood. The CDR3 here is CASSPGTGERATNEKLFF. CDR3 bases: TGTGCCAGCTCACCGGGCACAGGGGAAAGAGCAACTAATGAAAAACTGTTTTTT.